The text below deals with one T cell receptor beta chain. The antigen remains unidentified. The sample is drawn from a study of T-cell memory formation after mild COVID-19. Study-wide background: Clusters of TCRs were largely donor specific. Points from the study as a whole: That cross-reactive memory joined was suggested by some responding clones appearing in pre-infection memory. Contracting clones from day 15 to 85 showed balanced CD4/CD8; later expanders favored CD4+.

With V trimmed by 0 bases and J by 2 bases, 12 bases remained unmatched. CDR1 and CDR2 (germline): SGHVS, FQNEAQ. CDR3 size: 18 residues. It was 5'RACE with constant-segment primers that produced the TCR alpha and TCR beta cDNA libraries, which carried sample barcodes and UMIs. TCRdb passed the 5' RACE reads through MiXCR, listing each CDR3 protein once. The sample holds a few hundred thousand distinct CDR3 sequences, about 23% seen once. The sequence was collected from an adult woman who had mild COVID-19 (a few samples of this study predate the infection). Cell type and time point are not known. Sequenced sample: PBMCs or a T cell subset sorted from them (not recorded which). The chain couples TRBV7-8 to TRBJ1-1, with TRBD1 identical over 7 bases. Here the CDR3 DNA reads TGTGCCAGCAGCTTAGCGCGGGGCAGGGGGATTCCAAACACTGAAGCTTTCTTT. It encodes CASSLARGRGIPNTEAFF. The full variable domain, with the rest looked up from reference TRBV7-8 and TRBJ1-1, is GAGVSQSPRYKVAKRGQDVALRCDPISGHVSLFWYQQALGQGPEFLTYFQNEAQLDKSGLPSDRFFAERPEGSVSTLKIQRTQQEDSAVYLCASSLARGRGIPNTEAFFGQGTRLTVV.